Listed below are T cell receptor beta chains from one sample, sequenced in a study of cytomegalovirus exposure and HLA in healthy donors. Sequencing was performed with immunoSEQ multiplex PCR; in TCRdb, only in-frame clones are kept and a portion is missing. The sample lists about 160,000 clones; about 79% were seen once. The sequenced sample consisted of PBMCs. These receptors were taken from a woman aged 45-60 years in good health and CMV-seropositive. The CDR3 runs from the conserved cysteine through the conserved F or W. The D gene is left open where the match is weak. Expanded clones get a size class; other rows say once, few or many, or leave the size out.

j_gene	d_gene	v_gene	abundance	CDR3nt	CDR3aa
TRBJ2-5	TRBD1	TRBV23-1	NA	TGCGCCAGCAGTCAATCGGGACAGGAGCGGGAGACCCAGTACTTC	CASSQSGQERETQYF
TRBJ1-1	TRBD1	TRBV5-1	NA	TGCGCCAGCAGCTTGGGGGACAGGGACAACACTGAAGCTTTCTTT	CASSLGDRDNTEAFF
TRBJ2-1	NA	TRBV2	NA	TGTGCCAGCAAGCCCCGGGGCTCCTACAATGAGCAGTTCTTC	CASKPRGSYNEQFF
TRBJ2-1	TRBD2	TRBV7-8	NA	TGTGCCAGCAAAGCTTATTCCAGGCTGGCGGGAGGGCCCCACAATGAGCAGTTCTTC	CASKAYSRLAGGPHNEQFF
TRBJ1-5	NA	TRBV18	NA	TGTGCCAGCTCACCACAAGGAGGGAGCTCAGGCGGTCAGCCCCAGCATTTT	CASSPQGGSSGGQPQHF
TRBJ1-4	TRBD1	TRBV27	NA	TGTGCCAGCAGCGTAGACAGGGGGAATGAAAAACTGTTTTTT	CASSVDRGNEKLFF
TRBJ2-2	TRBD1	TRBV19	once	TGTGCCAGTAGCCGTCGGACAGGGGACCCCACTAGGAACGGGGAGCTGTTTTTT	CASSRRTGDPTRNGELFF
TRBJ1-1	TRBD1	TRBV7-2	NA	TGTGCCAGCAGTAGGACAGGGGCCTCTTGGGCTGAAGCTTTCTTT	CASSRTGASWAEAFF
TRBJ2-1	TRBD2	TRBV2	NA	TGTGCCAGTACTTACCTAGCGGAAGATGAGCAGTTCTTC	CASTYLAEDEQFF
TRBJ2-3	TRBD1	TRBV5-6	NA	TGTGCCAGCAGCCCACAGGGGGTCGTCGCAGATACGCAGTATTTT	CASSPQGVVADTQYF
TRBJ2-3	NA	TRBV29-1	NA	TGCAGCGTTGAACCTGGCACGACAGATACGCAGTATTTT	CSVEPGTTDTQYF
TRBJ2-1	NA	TRBV5-4	once	TGTGCCAGCAGCCCCGGGGGTAGCAGGGCCAACAATGAGCAGTTCTTC	CASSPGGSRANNEQFF
TRBJ2-7	TRBD2	TRBV5-1	NA	TGCGCCAGCAGGAGGACTAGCGGGGACTACGAGCAGTACTTC	CASRRTSGDYEQYF
TRBJ2-1	TRBD2	TRBV29-1	NA	TGCAGCCATAGCGGGGACAACACCTACAATGAGCAGTTCTTC	CSHSGDNTYNEQFF
TRBJ1-2	TRBD1	TRBV19	NA	TGTGCCAGTAGTATTATGACAGGGGAAGGCTACACCTTC	CASSIMTGEGYTF
TRBJ2-7	NA	TRBV5-6	NA	TGTGCCAGCAGCTCGGTCCCCCAGGGGTGGCGGAGCTACGAGCAGTACTTC	CASSSVPQGWRSYEQYF
TRBJ2-7	NA	TRBV12-5	NA	TGTGCTAGTGGTTTGGAACCTACTCACTACGAGCAGTACTTC	CASGLEPTHYEQYF
TRBJ1-2	NA	TRBV19	NA	TGTGCCAGTAGTATCAACCGGGCTAACTATGGCTACACCTTC	CASSINRANYGYTF
TRBJ2-7	NA	TRBV4-1	NA	TGCGCCAGCAGCCCGGGACATTACTACGAGCAGTACTTC	CASSPGHYYEQYF
TRBJ2-1	TRBD2	TRBV4-2	NA	TGTGCCAGCAGCCAATCGAGAATGTTAGCGGGCCTACGTTGGGAGCAGTTCTTC	CASSQSRMLAGLRWEQFF
TRBJ2-7	TRBD2	TRBV5-1	NA	TGCGCCAGCAGCCGAGATACTAGCGTGAGCTCCTACGAGCAGTACTTC	CASSRDTSVSSYEQYF
TRBJ2-1	TRBD2	TRBV5-4	NA	TGTGCCAGCAGCTTGGATAGCGGGGGAGGGGGTGAGCAGTTCTTC	CASSLDSGGGGEQFF
TRBJ2-3	TRBD1	TRBV7-2	once	TGTGCCAGCAGCCCCGACAGGGGAACAGATACGCAGTATTTT	CASSPDRGTDTQYF
TRBJ2-3	TRBD2	TRBV5-1	NA	TGCGCCAGCAGCTCGGGGGGACGCACAGATACGCAGTATTTT	CASSSGGRTDTQYF
TRBJ2-3	NA	TRBV7-2	NA	TGTGCCAGCAGCTTAGGCGGAGTAGGCACAGATACGCAGTATTTT	CASSLGGVGTDTQYF
TRBJ2-5	NA	TRBV2	NA	TGTGCCAGCAGTGATTCCTATTCGGCGGGGGAGACCCAGTACTTC	CASSDSYSAGETQYF
TRBJ2-7	TRBD1	TRBV10-3	NA	TGTGCCATCAGTGGAATCTTGGGACAGGGTAGGTACGAGCAGTACTTC	CAISGILGQGRYEQYF
TRBJ2-7	NA	TRBV10-3	few	TGTGCCATCAGTGAGTCGGCCGGGTCCGTAAGCTCCTACGAGCAGTACTTC	CAISESAGSVSSYEQYF
TRBJ2-7	NA	TRBV7-9	NA	TGTGCCAGCAGCCTATCTTGGACCACAGGGGAGCAGTACTTC	CASSLSWTTGEQYF
TRBJ2-1	NA	TRBV20-1	NA	TGCAGTGCTAGGGGCGGGAATGAGCAGTTCTTC	CSARGGNEQFF